These T cell receptor beta chains were read from a single sample in a study of blood T cell repertoires in COVID-19. Some clones are missing from TCRdb's copy, which holds only in-frame ones; the method was immunoSEQ multiplex PCR. This table holds about 210,000 clones, about four fifths found once. The sample was peripheral blood. Receptors originate from a woman aged 40 to 49 with active or convalescent COVID-19. Each CDR3 is given with its conserved first and last residue. Fields, in order: CDR3 DNA, CDR3 protein, clone size, V gene, J gene, CDR3 length, D gene. The D gene is left open where the match is weak. The size entry is marked missing in some rows and otherwise reads once, few, many or a size class.

cdr3_nt: TGCGCCAGCAGCCAAGAGGCAACGGGGGGGAGTCAAGAGACCCAGTACTTC
cdr3_aa: CASSQEATGGSQETQYF
clone_size: NA
v_call: TRBV4-3
j_call: TRBJ2-5
cdr3_length: 17
d_call: TRBD2

cdr3_nt: TGTGCCATCAGTGAGTCTAGGGGGTACTATGGCTACACCTTC
cdr3_aa: CAISESRGYYGYTF
clone_size: NA
v_call: TRBV10-3
j_call: TRBJ1-2
cdr3_length: 14
d_call: NA

cdr3_nt: TGTGCCAGCAGAGGAGGTTCCTCTGGGGCCAACGTCCTGACTTTC
cdr3_aa: CASRGGSSGANVLTF
clone_size: NA
v_call: TRBV28
j_call: TRBJ2-6
cdr3_length: 15
d_call: NA

cdr3_nt: TGTGCCACCAGCAGAGGGGATAGCGGGAGACCTGGGGAGCTGTTTTTT
cdr3_aa: CATSRGDSGRPGELFF
clone_size: NA
v_call: TRBV15
j_call: TRBJ2-2
cdr3_length: 16
d_call: TRBD2

cdr3_nt: TGTGCCAGCAGCAGTAGCGAGAACAATGAGCAGTTCTTC
cdr3_aa: CASSSSENNEQFF
clone_size: NA
v_call: TRBV11-3
j_call: TRBJ2-1
cdr3_length: 13
d_call: NA

cdr3_nt: TGTGCCAGCAGCGAACCGGGACAGGGGTTCCCTTGGAACACTGAAGCTTTCTTT
cdr3_aa: CASSEPGQGFPWNTEAFF
clone_size: NA
v_call: TRBV7-9
j_call: TRBJ1-1
cdr3_length: 18
d_call: TRBD1

cdr3_nt: TGTGCCAGCAGTGACCGACAGGGGGCTTTTGCAACTAATGAAAAACTGTTTTTT
cdr3_aa: CASSDRQGAFATNEKLFF
clone_size: NA
v_call: TRBV6-1
j_call: TRBJ1-4
cdr3_length: 18
d_call: TRBD1

cdr3_nt: TGTGCCAGCAGTTACGGGTTCAGGGGGCCCTCGGCCGAAGCTTTCTTT
cdr3_aa: CASSYGFRGPSAEAFF
clone_size: NA
v_call: TRBV6-2/TRBV6-3
j_call: TRBJ1-1
cdr3_length: 16
d_call: TRBD1

cdr3_nt: TGTGCCAGCAGTTTACAGGGGAATTCACCCCTCCACTTT
cdr3_aa: CASSLQGNSPLHF
clone_size: few
v_call: TRBV7-9
j_call: TRBJ1-6
cdr3_length: 13
d_call: TRBD1

cdr3_nt: TGTGCCAGCAGTGGCAGGGGAGACTATGGCTACACCTTC
cdr3_aa: CASSGRGDYGYTF
clone_size: NA
v_call: TRBV2
j_call: TRBJ1-2
cdr3_length: 13
d_call: NA

cdr3_nt: TGTGCCAGCAGTTCCGGGACTAGCGGGAGGAGGTTCTTC
cdr3_aa: CASSSGTSGRRFF
clone_size: NA
v_call: TRBV12-3/TRBV12-4
j_call: TRBJ2-1
cdr3_length: 13
d_call: TRBD2

cdr3_nt: TGTGCCAGCAGCCCCTGGGACAGAGTAAGCACAGATACGCAGTATTTT
cdr3_aa: CASSPWDRVSTDTQYF
clone_size: NA
v_call: TRBV7-9
j_call: TRBJ2-3
cdr3_length: 16
d_call: TRBD1

cdr3_nt: TGTGCCATCAGTGGCGGCAGGGGAATGAACACCGGGGAGCTGTTTTTT
cdr3_aa: CAISGGRGMNTGELFF
clone_size: once
v_call: TRBV10-3
j_call: TRBJ2-2
cdr3_length: 16
d_call: NA

cdr3_nt: TGTGCCAGCAGCCCCGTTCCGGGGGGACAAGAGACCCAGTACTTC
cdr3_aa: CASSPVPGGQETQYF
clone_size: NA
v_call: TRBV3-1/TRBV3-2
j_call: TRBJ2-5
cdr3_length: 15
d_call: TRBD2

cdr3_nt: TGTGCCAGCAGTCTAACTCGCGGACTAGCGGGAGCCACCGGGGAGCTGTTTTTT
cdr3_aa: CASSLTRGLAGATGELFF
clone_size: once
v_call: TRBV2
j_call: TRBJ2-2
cdr3_length: 18
d_call: TRBD2

cdr3_nt: TGTGCCAGCAGTAACACGGACAGCTCCTACGAGCAGTACTTC
cdr3_aa: CASSNTDSSYEQYF
clone_size: few
v_call: TRBV28
j_call: TRBJ2-7
cdr3_length: 14
d_call: NA

cdr3_nt: TGCGCCAGCAGTTCTGACAGGGGTGCCACCTACGAGCAGTACTTC
cdr3_aa: CASSSDRGATYEQYF
clone_size: NA
v_call: TRBV5-1
j_call: TRBJ2-7
cdr3_length: 15
d_call: TRBD1

cdr3_nt: TGCAGGGCTAAACGGGGGGAACTCTTGATCTTCGGCTACACCTTC
cdr3_aa: CRAKRGELLIFGYTF
clone_size: NA
v_call: TRBV29-1
j_call: TRBJ1-2
cdr3_length: 15
d_call: NA

cdr3_nt: TGTGCCAGCAGCCTGGACCGGGGAAATTCACCCCTCCACTTT
cdr3_aa: CASSLDRGNSPLHF
clone_size: NA
v_call: TRBV7-8
j_call: TRBJ1-6
cdr3_length: 14
d_call: NA

cdr3_nt: TGTGCCATCGGAACCGCCGGGACTAGCGGGGGGGCGGGGTCCTACAATGAGCAGTTCTTC
cdr3_aa: CAIGTAGTSGGAGSYNEQFF
clone_size: once
v_call: TRBV10-3
j_call: TRBJ2-1
cdr3_length: 20
d_call: TRBD2

cdr3_nt: TGTGCCAGCAGTTACAGGGGTGGGATCCAGTACTTC
cdr3_aa: CASSYRGGIQYF
clone_size: NA
v_call: TRBV6-5
j_call: TRBJ2-5
cdr3_length: 12
d_call: NA

cdr3_nt: TGTGCCAGCAGCGTAGGGCTAGCGGGAGGAGTTGGCAATGAGCAGTTCTTC
cdr3_aa: CASSVGLAGGVGNEQFF
clone_size: NA
v_call: TRBV9
j_call: TRBJ2-1
cdr3_length: 17
d_call: TRBD2

cdr3_nt: TGTGCCAGCAGCCCCGCCGGGACAGAAAAATACGAGCAGTACTTC
cdr3_aa: CASSPAGTEKYEQYF
clone_size: NA
v_call: TRBV7-9
j_call: TRBJ2-7
cdr3_length: 15
d_call: TRBD1

cdr3_nt: TGCAGCGTTGAACCCGGGACTAGCGGGACCTACAATGAGCAGTTCTTC
cdr3_aa: CSVEPGTSGTYNEQFF
clone_size: NA
v_call: TRBV29-1
j_call: TRBJ2-1
cdr3_length: 16
d_call: TRBD2

cdr3_nt: TGCGCCAGCAGCATAGGACAGGGCCTCTATGGCTACACCTTC
cdr3_aa: CASSIGQGLYGYTF
clone_size: NA
v_call: TRBV5-1
j_call: TRBJ1-2
cdr3_length: 14
d_call: TRBD1

cdr3_nt: TGTGCCAGCAGTCCCGGACAGGGCCGGGGGTATGGCTACACCTTC
cdr3_aa: CASSPGQGRGYGYTF
clone_size: NA
v_call: TRBV6-4
j_call: TRBJ1-2
cdr3_length: 15
d_call: TRBD1

cdr3_nt: TGTGCCACCAGTCGCGGAGGGGGCAATCAGCCCCAGCATTTT
cdr3_aa: CATSRGGGNQPQHF
clone_size: NA
v_call: TRBV24-1
j_call: TRBJ1-5
cdr3_length: 14
d_call: NA

cdr3_nt: TGTGCCAGCAGCTTAGCGGGGGTTAGAGCGGGAGGTCCACAAGAGACCCAGTACTTC
cdr3_aa: CASSLAGVRAGGPQETQYF
clone_size: NA
v_call: TRBV7-2
j_call: TRBJ2-5
cdr3_length: 19
d_call: TRBD2

cdr3_nt: TGTGCCTGGAAGTCTAGCGGGAGCTCCTACAATGAGCAGTTCTTC
cdr3_aa: CAWKSSGSSYNEQFF
clone_size: NA
v_call: TRBV30
j_call: TRBJ2-1
cdr3_length: 15
d_call: TRBD2

cdr3_nt: TGTGCCAGCAGCACTAGCGGGGGAACGGAGACCCAGTACTTC
cdr3_aa: CASSTSGGTETQYF
clone_size: NA
v_call: TRBV7-2
j_call: TRBJ2-5
cdr3_length: 14
d_call: TRBD2

cdr3_nt: TGTGCCAGTAGTATAGGGGACAGGGGCTACGAGCAGTACTTC
cdr3_aa: CASSIGDRGYEQYF
clone_size: NA
v_call: TRBV19
j_call: TRBJ2-7
cdr3_length: 14
d_call: TRBD1

cdr3_nt: TGTGCCATCAGTTTTCAGGGTCAGGGGGAGACCCAGTACTTC
cdr3_aa: CAISFQGQGETQYF
clone_size: NA
v_call: TRBV10-3
j_call: TRBJ2-5
cdr3_length: 14
d_call: NA

cdr3_nt: TGTGCCAGTAGTCGGACTAGCGGGGGGTACAATGAGCAGTTCTTC
cdr3_aa: CASSRTSGGYNEQFF
clone_size: NA
v_call: TRBV19
j_call: TRBJ2-1
cdr3_length: 15
d_call: TRBD2

cdr3_nt: TGTGCCAGCAGGACGACTGGCGACTATGGCTACACCTTC
cdr3_aa: CASRTTGDYGYTF
clone_size: NA
v_call: TRBV5-4
j_call: TRBJ1-2
cdr3_length: 13
d_call: NA

cdr3_nt: TGTGCCAGCAGCTTGGGGCAGACAGGCTCTGGAAACACCATATATTTT
cdr3_aa: CASSLGQTGSGNTIYF
clone_size: few
v_call: TRBV5-5
j_call: TRBJ1-3
cdr3_length: 16
d_call: NA